This TCR beta chain emerged from a study of radiotherapy plus CTLA-4 blockade in lung cancer. Each patient with chemo-refractory metastatic non-small-cell lung cancer was treated with focal radiation plus CTLA-4 blockade using ipilimumab. This CDR3 has 15 amino acids. V was shortened by 0 bases and J by 7 bases, with 13 bases between the two germline ends. Germline values: CDR1 KGHSH, CDR2 LQKENI. Comment on this clone: Its antigen remains unidentified.

The data were produced by immunoSEQ multiplex PCR, yet TCRdb's version contains in-frame clones alone and is incomplete. The sample carries tens of thousands of clones, 65% to 80% recorded once. General study results and limits: TCR clones originating in tumors grew in number in blood after radiotherapy plus ipilimumab.

The clonotype was recovered from a human donor with non-small cell lung cancer whose response to radiotherapy plus ipilimumab could not be evaluated. The sample in question was peripheral blood, obtained from a patient treated with radiotherapy plus ipilimumab. The rearrangement uses TRBV18 and TRBJ2-1; D might be TRBD2 (6 bases). The CDR3 protein is CASSPPTGEWNEQFF. The CDR3 bases are TGTGCCAGCTCACCACCGACGGGGGAGTGGAATGAGCAGTTCTTC.